This TCR beta chain was sequenced for a study of T cell responses to AZD1222 COVID-19 vaccine (dated by TCRdb to about 2021). General notes on the study: A total of 230 to 250 trial participants underwent TCR sequencing, of whom roughly 210 had received two doses of AZD1222 and about 26 had received two doses of the MenACWY control vaccine. Enrollment into the trials was organized by age into subgroups of 18-55, 56-69 and 70-plus years, and those subgroups contained approximately 160, 26 and 62 TCR-sequenced participants, respectively. Results the study describes overall, beyond this receptor: No day 14 peak-response samples were available, so repertoires were characterized only after the peak T cell response. After two AZD1222 doses, both the breadth and the depth of spike-specific TCRs were significantly higher than at day 0 and than in MenACWY recipients. Most participants were white British and females outnumbered males, and the authors suggested that clonal diversity may have been underestimated. In the small 56-69-year group, the increase in depth fell short of significance, most likely because of low power. Only five or six AZD1222 recipients were SARS-CoV-2 seropositive at baseline, limiting conclusions about previously exposed vaccinees. The whole spike protein was spanned by vaccine-associated CD4 TCRs, and dominant responses were seen in regions 160-218 and 743-854. Reportedly, close to half of the unique spike-specific TCRs recognized epitopes lying outside the regions that are mutated in the B.1.351 and B.1.1.7 variants.

The CDR3 regions of human TCRbeta chains were subjected to immunosequencing. Per the authors' processing: Repertoire TCRs were matched against a reference library of SARS-CoV-2-specific TCRs generated with the MIRA antigen-specificity platform. Breadth was defined as the fraction of unique TCRs that were SARS-CoV-2-associated. Depth was defined as the fraction of total T cells that were SARS-CoV-2-associated. Using the MIRA data, each spike-specific TCR was mapped to the spike region that the TCR reacts to and placed in a CD4 or CD8 class. Log10-transformed breadth and depth values were compared by one-way ANOVA with Sidak's multiple comparisons tests. What TCRdb holds here is the immuneACCESS table cut down to in-frame rearrangements. Part of the clones is not present; checked against another copy, under half of the missing clones reflect an unresolved V gene, and the others are unexplained. V and J calls plus clone size are reproduced from that table; the DNA served to infer D and trimming. The sample table lists some 150,000 clones, roughly nine tenths of them with a count of one. The ten largest clonotypes hold about 5% of the sample.

The sample's time point label, in plain terms: baseline before first vaccination. This sample's treatment or condition label indicates: meningococcal conjugate vaccine given as trial control. The vaccinee samples were drawn from two UK trials, COV001 and COV002, one of which was a single-blind randomized controlled phase 2/3 trial testing AZD1222 (ChAdOx1 nCoV-19) in healthy adults. Trial participant PBMC samples were collected at day 0 and day 28 after the second dose for TCRbeta chain sequencing. The germline V gene yields ENHRY for CDR1 and SYGVKD for CDR2. Spanning cysteine to phenylalanine, the CDR3 consists of 13 amino acids. Only CDR3 DNA remains: 39 bases, in frame from the first base. V is pruned by 9 bases and J by 3 bases, leaving 4 bases of the junction without a gene match. About this clone itself: What antigen it recognizes has not been identified. The record has no base qualities; no much larger clone is one base away.

The chain links TRBV10-3 with TRBJ2-5, with 10 bases aligning to TRBD1. The TCR originated in an adult in good health. Source: peripheral blood, taken on day 0 of MenACWY control vaccination. The CDR3 region: CAIGTGAEETQYF. The nucleotide sequence is given as TGTGCCATTGGGACAGGGGCGGAAGAGACCCAGTACTTC.